This TCR beta chain was profiled in a study of CXCR3-negative and CXCR3-positive naive CD8 T cells. Study-wide context: Per library, roughly 1.4 +/- 0.3 million reads; roughly 130 million TRB reads overall.

A word on this clonotype: What it binds is unknown.

Study-level results: Hydrophobicity was higher for TRB CDR3s found in CXCR3-positive naive cells than in CXCR3-negative naive cells. With respect to TRBV-TRBJ usage, naive CXCR3-negative and CXCR3-positive cells were similar; memory differed.

CDR3 length: 12 amino acids. CDR1 is GTSNPN, CDR2 SVGIG, per germline (reference sequence). UMI-labeled 5' RACE TRB cDNA libraries were prepared from the cells. TCRdb re-called the 5' RACE reads and shows each CDR3 protein once, DNA omitted. The specimen's table records 50,000 to 65,000 distinct CDR3 sequences. The rearrangement links TRBV30 to TRBJ2-7; absent DNA, TCRdb's TRBD2 call cannot be checked. Sequencing was done on a sample of naive CXCR3- CD8+ T cells from blood. Subset defined: CD45RO-CCR7+CD27+CD95- naive CD8+ T cells lacking CXCR3 (TNR3-). This TCR derives from a human donor in good health. Some clones in this sample may be carry-over from other donors' samples. CDR3 protein: CAWSVSGYEQYF.